Listed below are T cell receptor beta chains from one sample, sequenced in a study of patients and donors after allogeneic stem cell transplantation. TCRdb itself ran the RT-PCR reads through MiXCR, one entry per CDR3 protein. The data hold approximately 140,000 distinct CDR3 sequences, with roughly two fifths observed a single time. Sequencing was done on a sample of blood, either unsorted or a sorted T cell fraction (not recorded which). The receptors originated from a human donor who was either an allogeneic HSCT recipient or a stem cell or donor lymphocyte infusion donor (not recorded which). It is not recorded whose cells these are; they may come from a transplant donor. Each CDR3 is given with its conserved first and last residue. The D gene is left open where the match is weak. The listing skips clone size in some rows; elsewhere it reads once, few, many or a size class.

J gene,V gene,D gene,clone size,CDR3 protein,CDR3 DNA
TRBJ1-1,TRBV12-3/TRBV12-4,NA,NA,CASSAQTALTEAFF,TGTGCCAGCAGTGCCCAGACTGCGTTGACTGAAGCTTTCTTT
TRBJ1-5,TRBV6-1,NA,NA,CASVGGPFSNQPQHF,TGTGCCAGCGTCGGGGGACCATTTAGCAATCAGCCCCAGCATTTT
TRBJ2-1,TRBV12-3/TRBV12-4,NA,NA,CASSLDSSYNEQFF,TGTGCCAGCAGTTTAGACAGCTCCTACAATGAGCAGTTCTTC
TRBJ2-3,TRBV24-1,NA,NA,CATSPRFGSTDTQYF,TGTGCCACCAGTCCCCGATTTGGGTCCACAGATACGCAGTATTTT
TRBJ2-2,TRBV10-3,NA,few,CAISELQGNTGELFF,TGTGCCATCAGTGAGTTACAGGGAAACACCGGGGAGCTGTTTTTT
TRBJ2-1,TRBV7-9,NA,NA,CASNQGYNEQFF,TGTGCCAGCAACCAGGGCTACAATGAGCAGTTCTTC
TRBJ1-1,TRBV12-3/TRBV12-4,NA,many,CASSGVWPPEAFF,TGTGCCAGCAGTGGAGTATGGCCTCCTGAAGCTTTCTTT
TRBJ1-5,TRBV6-6,NA,NA,CASRIGGGENQPQHF,TGTGCCAGCAGAATTGGAGGAGGGGAGAATCAGCCCCAGCATTTT
TRBJ2-2,TRBV5-1,TRBD1,NA,CASSYTGQGNTGELFF,TGCGCCAGCAGCTACACGGGACAGGGGAACACCGGGGAGCTGTTTTTT
TRBJ2-3,TRBV12-3/TRBV12-4,TRBD2,NA,CASSLISSGSTDTQYF,TGTGCCAGCAGTTTAATTTCTAGCGGTAGCACAGATACGCAGTATTTT
TRBJ1-6,TRBV7-6,NA,NA,CASSAARLSSYNSPLHF,TGTGCCAGCAGCGCAGCACGGTTGAGCTCCTATAATTCACCCCTCCACTTT
TRBJ2-3,TRBV20-1,NA,few,CSAGPQGGWGTDTQYF,TGCAGTGCTGGTCCTCAGGGTGGCTGGGGCACAGATACGCAGTATTTT
TRBJ1-6,TRBV7-2,TRBD1,NA,CASSHEPDRARRSPLHF,TGTGCCAGCAGTCACGAGCCGGACAGGGCTCGGAGATCACCCCTCCACTTT
TRBJ1-3,TRBV20-1,NA,many,CSAREAETGNTIYF,TGCAGTGCTAGAGAAGCTGAAACTGGAAACACCATATATTTT
TRBJ1-1,TRBV6-5,TRBD1,few,CASIPGGQGTEAFF,TGTGCCAGCATCCCAGGGGGGCAAGGCACTGAAGCTTTCTTT
TRBJ2-1,TRBV27,TRBD1,NA,CASSPPWDRGLGEQFF,TGTGCCAGCAGTCCGCCCTGGGACAGGGGCTTAGGTGAGCAGTTCTTC
TRBJ2-1,TRBV9,TRBD2,few,CASSVASAGGREQFF,TGTGCCAGCAGCGTAGCATCGGCGGGGGGACGAGAGCAGTTCTTC
TRBJ2-3,TRBV9,TRBD2,few,CASSASGGTTDTQYF,TGTGCCAGCAGCGCTAGCGGGGGGACCACAGATACGCAGTATTTT
TRBJ2-2,TRBV9,TRBD1,NA,CASSVATGANTGELFF,TGTGCCAGCAGCGTTGCCACAGGGGCGAACACCGGGGAGCTGTTTTTT
TRBJ1-2,TRBV24-1,TRBD1,NA,CATSDPTGESSGYTF,TGTGCCACCAGTGATCCGACAGGGGAGTCAAGTGGCTACACCTTC
TRBJ1-1,TRBV6-5,TRBD1,few,CASSWGQPMNTEAFF,TGTGCCAGCAGTTGGGGACAGCCCATGAACACTGAAGCTTTCTTT
TRBJ1-1,TRBV7-9,NA,NA,CASSLPETGNTEAFF,TGTGCCAGCAGCCTGCCTGAGACAGGGAACACTGAAGCTTTCTTT
TRBJ2-7,TRBV20-1,NA,few,CSGEGQGTYEQYF,TGCAGTGGGGAGGGGCAGGGGACCTACGAGCAGTACTTC
TRBJ1-2,TRBV12-3/TRBV12-4,NA,few,CASSPQVNYGYTF,TGTGCCAGCAGCCCACAGGTGAACTATGGCTACACCTTC
TRBJ1-1,TRBV9,TRBD1,few,CASSVGGTDFTEAFF,TGTGCCAGCAGCGTAGGAGGGACAGACTTCACTGAAGCTTTCTTT
TRBJ2-1,TRBV6-4,TRBD2,NA,CASSSSGGDNEQFF,TGTGCCAGCAGTTCAAGCGGGGGGGACAATGAGCAGTTCTTC
TRBJ1-4,TRBV12-3/TRBV12-4,NA,few,CASNGGNEKLFF,TGTGCCAGCAACGGGGGTAATGAAAAACTGTTTTTT
TRBJ1-4,TRBV9,TRBD1,few,CASSVGGGNEKLFF,TGTGCCAGCAGCGTAGGAGGGGGCAATGAAAAACTGTTTTTT
TRBJ2-2,TRBV29-1,NA,NA,CSVEEEGDTGELFF,TGCAGCGTTGAAGAGGAGGGAGACACCGGGGAGCTGTTTTTT
TRBJ2-3,TRBV7-3,NA,NA,CASSLADPRDTQYF,TGTGCCAGCAGCCTGGCTGACCCCCGAGATACGCAGTATTTT
TRBJ1-2,TRBV6-1,NA,NA,CASTAFIGNYGYTF,TGTGCCAGCACCGCTTTTATCGGAAACTATGGCTACACCTTC
TRBJ2-5,TRBV28,TRBD2,NA,CAGGLAGAQETQYF,TGTGCCGGCGGACTAGCGGGGGCCCAAGAGACCCAGTACTTC
TRBJ1-6,TRBV28,NA,NA,CASSLSPPGVDSPLHF,TGTGCCAGCAGTTTATCGCCGCCAGGGGTTGATTCACCCCTCCACTTT
TRBJ1-2,TRBV25-1,NA,NA,CASSEWGEGPYGYTF,TGTGCCAGCAGTGAATGGGGAGAGGGGCCCTATGGCTACACCTTC
TRBJ1-5,TRBV24-1,TRBD1,many,CATSGTDFNQPQHF,TGTGCCACCTCCGGGACAGATTTCAATCAGCCCCAGCATTTT
TRBJ1-4,TRBV6-5,TRBD1,NA,CASSPGQGALLANEKLFF,TGTGCCAGCAGCCCAGGACAGGGGGCCTTATTGGCTAATGAAAAACTGTTTTTT
TRBJ1-6,TRBV20-1,NA,many,CSARRDSYNSPLHF,TGCAGTGCTAGAAGGGACTCCTATAATTCACCCCTCCACTTT
TRBJ2-3,TRBV3-1,NA,NA,CASSQEQGRDTQYF,TGTGCCAGCAGCCAAGAACAGGGTAGAGATACGCAGTATTTT
TRBJ2-3,TRBV27,TRBD2,NA,CASSLSLSGLFTDTQYF,TGTGCCAGCAGTTTATCGCTTAGCGGGCTCTTCACAGATACGCAGTATTTT
TRBJ1-4,TRBV5-1,TRBD1,few,CASSTGTGEDKLFF,TGCGCCAGCAGCACCGGGACAGGGGAGGACAAACTGTTTTTT
TRBJ2-2,TRBV10-3,NA,NA,CAITQGGTNTGELFF,TGTGCCATCACACAGGGTGGGACGAACACCGGGGAGCTGTTTTTT
TRBJ1-6,TRBV7-9,NA,few,CASSLLSYNSPLHF,TGTGCCAGCAGCTTACTCTCCTATAATTCACCCCTCCACTTT
TRBJ1-2,TRBV24-1,NA,few,CATSDAGSQTDGYTF,TGTGCCACCAGTGACGCGGGATCCCAGACGGATGGCTACACCTTC
TRBJ1-5,TRBV2,NA,few,CASSEEMRGAQHF,TGTGCCAGCAGTGAAGAAATGAGAGGAGCCCAGCATTTT
TRBJ1-1,TRBV27,NA,NA,CASSRLPGGTEAFF,TGTGCCAGCAGTCGCCTCCCGGGGGGGACTGAAGCTTTCTTT
TRBJ2-7,TRBV5-1,NA,NA,CASSAPGTAAYEQYF,TGCGCCAGCAGCGCGCCCGGGACGGCCGCCTACGAGCAGTACTTC
TRBJ1-1,TRBV3-1,NA,NA,CASSLQEDTTEAFF,TGTGCCAGCAGCCTTCAGGAAGACACCACTGAAGCTTTCTTT
TRBJ2-3,TRBV5-5,NA,once,CASSQIVLGVTDTQYF,TGTGCCAGCAGTCAGATCGTTCTAGGAGTGACGGATACGCAGTATTTT
TRBJ2-3,TRBV5-6,NA,NA,CASSLEGRDTQYF,TGTGCCAGCAGCTTGGAAGGAAGAGATACGCAGTATTTT
TRBJ1-2,TRBV6-5,TRBD1,NA,CASSYDRANYGYTF,TGTGCCAGCAGTTACGACAGGGCTAACTATGGCTACACCTTC
TRBJ2-3,TRBV7-2,NA,NA,CASSLQVGTDTQYF,TGTGCCAGCAGCTTACAGGTGGGGACAGATACGCAGTATTTT
TRBJ1-6,TRBV28,TRBD1,NA,CASSATGASSYNSPLHF,TGTGCCAGCAGTGCGACAGGGGCCAGCTCCTATAATTCACCCCTCCACTTT
TRBJ2-5,TRBV19,TRBD2,NA,CASSIALAGVLQETQYF,TGTGCCAGTAGTATAGCCCTAGCGGGGGTCCTCCAAGAGACCCAGTACTTC
TRBJ2-5,TRBV12-3/TRBV12-4,NA,few,CASSFGAQETQYF,TGTGCCAGCAGTTTTGGGGCCCAAGAGACCCAGTACTTC
TRBJ1-5,TRBV12-3/TRBV12-4,NA,NA,CASNEQGPSNQPQHF,TGTGCCAGCAACGAACAGGGACCTAGCAATCAGCCCCAGCATTTT